This T cell receptor (beta chain) was documented in a study of T cells after yellow fever vaccination. V shed 5 bases and J shed 7 bases, with 14 bases lying between them. The germline CDR1 and CDR2 sequences are SGHTA and FQGNSA. This CDR3 has 14 amino acids. Production of TCR cDNA was by 5'RACE template switching, which also added a universal primer site and UMIs. TCRdb re-called the 5' RACE reads with MiXCR, one entry per CDR3 protein. The table shows some 350,000 distinct CDR3 sequences, with under 7.5% occurring only once. This clonotype was seen a handful of times. Its target is not known. Whole-study results and caveats: Overall, a small share of clonotypes was seen in both CD4 and CD8 compartments. Most primary-vaccination clones reappeared after the booster (about 95% CD4, 88% CD8). The study noted that FACS-sorted repertoires could contain abundant clonotypes contaminating from the bulk population.

The receptor was derived from a man aged 25 to 40 who received the YFV17D yellow fever vaccine. The chain has TRBV7-2 and TRBJ1-4; possibly TRBD1 for D (6 bases). Here the sequenced sample was PBMCs, taken 5 days after the yellow fever booster vaccination. The CDR3 sequence is CASSPLGRGEKLFF. The CDR3 DNA is TGTGCCAGCAGCCCCCTGGGCAGGGGTGAAAAACTGTTTTTT.